The 30 T cell receptor beta chains reported below all come from one sample, sequenced in a study of blood T cell repertoires in COVID-19. TCRdb's copy holds only in-frame clones and misses some; the assay was immunoSEQ multiplex PCR. The sample has 200,000 to 250,000 clones; 88% are singletons. The sample comprised peripheral blood. These receptors all come from a man in his 70s with acute or convalescent COVID-19.

The chain has TRBV5-1 and TRBJ1-1; maybe TRBD1 (5 bases). This CDR3 region has 15 residues. Looked up from germline, CDR1 is SGHRS and CDR2 is YFSETQ. Between the trimmed V and J ends, which lost 1 base and 1 base, there was a span of 11 bases. CDR3 in DNA: TGCGCCAGCAGCTTGTTTGGGGCGGCGAACACTGAAGCTTTCTTT. Translation: CASSLFGAANTEAFF.

This chain uses TRBV19 with TRBJ2-1; 10 positions match TRBD2. V dropped 0 bases and J dropped 11; count of bases not matched to a gene: 10. This CDR3 comprises 16 residues. CDR1 is LNHDA, CDR2 SQIVND, per germline (reference sequence). The CDR3 DNA reads TGTGCCAGTAGTATAGAAAGCGGGAGGGCCAATCTAAAGCAGTTCTTC. It translates to CASSIESGRANLKQFF.

The chain combines TRBV5-1 with TRBJ2-7; TRBD2 agrees at 14 bases. V lost 3 bases and J lost 4; bases outside the gene matches: 6. The CDR3 covers 16 residues. Germline V lookup: CDR1 SGHRS, CDR2 YFSETQ. CDR3: CASSSGTSGSTYEQYF. The CDR3 region has the DNA TGCGCCAGCAGCTCCGGGACTAGCGGGAGTACTTACGAGCAGTACTTC.

The gene calls are TRBV21-1 and TRBJ1-3; the table's D call, TRBD1, has no DNA check behind it. TRBV21-1 constitutes a pseudogene. The CDR3 is 16 residues long. DNA for the CDR3: TGTGCCAGCCCCTATAGGGGGTCGAGCTCTGGAAACACCATATATTTT. Encoded protein: CASPYRGSSSGNTIYF.

This clone has just a few counts. The gene calls are TRBV5-1 and TRBJ2-3, with 8 bases lining up with TRBD2. Germline V gives CDR1 SGHRS, CDR2 YFSETQ. V lost 0 bases to trimming and J lost 0 bases; unmatched junction nucleotides: 6. CDR3 length equals 17 residues. The CDR3: CASSLGGSGSSTDTQYF. CDR3 DNA: TGCGCCAGCAGCTTGGGGGGGAGCGGGAGTAGCACAGATACGCAGTATTTT.

This chain links TRBV13 with TRBJ2-1; 9 positions match TRBD2. Trimming took 0 bases from V and 3 from J; bases not matched to a gene: 3. This CDR3 comprises 16 residues. CDR1 is PRHDT, CDR2 FYEKMQ, per germline (reference sequence). The CDR3 coding sequence is TGTGCCAGCAGCTTAGGGGCGGGAGGGCACTACAATGAGCAGTTCTTC. Its protein product is CASSLGAGGHYNEQFF.

The V gene is TRBV11-2, the J gene TRBJ1-2; TRBD1 matches 8 bases. Germline-derived CDR1 and CDR2 are SGHAT and FQNNGV. The CDR3 totals 16 residues. V was pared by 5 bases and J by 1 base, with 9 bases of the junction left unmatched. CDR3 nucleotides: TGTGCCAGCAGCCCCGCCTCAGGGGGCATTAACTATGGCTACACCTTC. Translation gives CASSPASGGINYGYTF.

V usage is TRBV25-1 and J usage is TRBJ1-2; TRBD1 agrees at 7 bases. Germline CDR1 MGHDK, CDR2 SYGVNS. Losses at the gene ends were 4 bases for V and 7 bases for J; bases not matched to a gene: 6. The CDR3 has 13 amino acids. The CDR3 loop is CASSGTGSRGYTF. The CDR3 DNA is TGTGCCAGCAGTGGGACAGGTTCGCGTGGCTACACCTTC.

The chain joins TRBV29-1 to TRBJ2-1; TRBD2 aligns across 13 bases. Looked up from germline, CDR1 is SQVTM and CDR2 is ANQGSEA. The CDR3 covers 15 residues. V dropped 6 bases and J dropped 10; count of bases not matched to a gene: 12. CDR3 nucleotide sequence: TGCAGCGTGATCGAGCGGACTAGCGGGAGCGGAGAGCAGTTCTTC. Its protein product is CSVIERTSGSGEQFF.

The rearrangement links TRBV14 to TRBJ2-5, with 8 bases fitting TRBD1. J was trimmed by 5 bases and V by 3 bases; bases with no gene match: 14. There are 17 residues in the CDR3. CDR1 SGHDN and CDR2 FVKESK come from the germline V gene. The CDR3 coding sequence is TGTGCCAGCAGCCATCAACACGGACAGGGTGGATCGGAGACCCAGTACTTC. Translated: CASSHQHGQGGSETQYF.

This clone turned up a few times. This chain uses TRBV2 with TRBJ2-1, with TRBD2 matching over 11 bases. Germline V gene sequence: CDR1 SNHLY, CDR2 FYNNEI. The ends lost 4 bases at V and 3 bases at J; junction bases unmatched: 8. The CDR3 runs 17 residues. The CDR3 DNA sequence: TGTGCCAGCAGTGGTTTAGCGGGAGGGCTCGTCTACAATGAGCAGTTCTTC. Its protein is CASSGLAGGLVYNEQFF.

This clone was observed a single time. V gene TRBV23-1 combines with J gene TRBJ1-2; 8 nucleotides line up with TRBD1. TRBV23-1 is annotated as an ORF whose role is uncertain. This CDR3 is 13 amino acids long. The V gene end was trimmed by 2 bases and the J gene end by 4 bases; junction bases not matched to a gene: 0. The CDR3, as DNA: TGCGCCAGCAGTCAAACAGGGGGCTATGGCTACACCTTC. This encodes CASSQTGGYGYTF.

The chain joins TRBV10-3 to TRBJ1-2; no definite D call. The V gene lost 3 bases and the J gene lost 0 bases, with 8 bases spanning the gap. The germline CDR1 and CDR2 sequences are ENHRY and SYGVKD. The CDR3 extends over 14 amino acids. In DNA, the CDR3 is TGTGCCATCAGTGACAGGAAAGCTAACTATGGCTACACCTTC. This codes for CAISDRKANYGYTF.

The V call is TRBV5-1, the J call TRBJ2-2; 8 nucleotides line up with TRBD1. The CDR3 runs 14 residues. Germline V gene lookup returns CDR1 SGHRS and CDR2 YFSETQ. The ends lost 3 bases at V and 9 bases at J; junction bases unmatched: 7. The CDR3 sequence: CASSSTGAGRELFF. The CDR3 nucleotides read TGCGCCAGCAGCTCGACAGGGGCAGGCCGGGAGCTGTTTTTT. The whole variable domain, remainder taken from reference TRBV5-1 and TRBJ2-2, is KAGVTQTPRYLIKTRGQQVTLSCSPISGHRSVSWYQQTPGQGLQFLFEYFSETQRNKGNFPGRFSGRQFSNSRSEMNVSTLELGDSALYLCASSSTGAGRELFFGEGSRLTVL.

V usage is TRBV9 and J usage is TRBJ2-1; D is possibly TRBD2 (6 bases). This CDR3 is built from 16 residues. The V gene lost 2 bases and the J gene lost 8 bases, with 20 bases spanning the gap. Germline-derived CDR1 and CDR2 are SGDLS and YYNGEE. CDR3 sequence (DNA): TGTGCCAGCAGCGTCATATCCGGGGGTGCGGGCGATGAGCAGTTCTTC. Amino acids: CASSVISGGAGDEQFF.

This clone was seen once. The chain uses TRBV2 and TRBJ1-1; D uncertain. Trimming took off 7 bases at V and 1 base at J, with 10 bases between the two ends. This CDR3 contains 13 residues. Germline-derived CDR1 and CDR2 are SNHLY and FYNNEI. The CDR3 reads CASTREGNTEAFF. The CDR3 DNA follows: TGTGCCAGCACCCGGGAGGGGAACACTGAAGCTTTCTTT.

The chain carries TRBV5-4 and TRBJ1-4, with 10 bases fitting TRBD1. The ends lost 4 bases at V and 7 bases at J; junction bases unmatched: 16. This CDR3 has 18 amino acids. Germline CDR1 is SGHNT and CDR2 is YYREEE (reference sequence). Here the CDR3 DNA reads TGTGCCAGCAGCGGGGGCCCGGGACAGGGGTCGGGTGGTGAAAAACTGTTTTTT. This encodes CASSGGPGQGSGGEKLFF.

The chain links TRBV30 to TRBJ1-4, with D maybe TRBD1 (5 bases). V shed 0 bases and J shed 3 bases, with 11 bases lying between them. The germline gives CDR1 GTSNPN, CDR2 SVGIG (reference sequence). The CDR3 runs to 15 residues. Here the CDR3 DNA reads TGTGCCTGGAGTGTATGGGGCGGTGCTAATGAAAAACTGTTTTTT. Amino acid sequence: CAWSVWGGANEKLFF. Full variable domain (missing parts from reference TRBV30 and TRBJ1-4): SQTIHQWPATLVQPVGSPLSLECTVEGTSNPNLYWYRQAAGRGLQLLFYSVGIGQISSEVPQNLSASRPQDRQFILSSKKLLLSDSGFYLCAWSVWGGANEKLFFGSGTQLSVL.

The chain uses TRBV4-1 and TRBJ2-5; 12 positions agree with TRBD2. The germline CDR1 and CDR2 sequences are MGHRA and YSYEKL. The CDR3 spans 19 residues. The V gene end was trimmed by 0 bases and the J gene end by 5 bases; junction bases not matched to a gene: 13. The chain's CDR3 is CASSQDQWASGRAEETQYF. CDR3 in DNA: TGCGCCAGCAGCCAAGATCAGTGGGCTAGCGGGAGGGCCGAGGAGACCCAGTACTTC.

This chain's CDR3 is CATSRDSGGYPGYTF. CDR3 DNA: TGTGCCACCAGCAGAGATTCGGGGGGATATCCTGGCTACACCTTC. This chain connects TRBV15 to TRBJ1-2; D is possibly TRBD1 (5 bases). The V gene lost 0 bases and the J gene lost 7 bases, with 15 bases spanning the gap. The CDR3 loop spans 15 amino acids. Germline CDR1 is LNHNV and CDR2 is YYDKDF (reference sequence).

The chain uses TRBV7-9 and TRBJ2-7, with D maybe TRBD2 (7 bases). The CDR3 totals 18 residues. V lost 2 bases and J lost 0, with 20 bases in between. Germline loops: CDR1 SEHNR, CDR2 FQNEAQ (reference sequence). Here the CDR3 reads CASSLWDRGRVSSYEQYF. The CDR3 bases are TGTGCCAGCAGCTTATGGGATAGGGGGAGGGTGAGCTCCTACGAGCAGTACTTC.

CDR3 in amino acids: CASSQTSSGRDTQYF. As DNA, the CDR3 is TGTGCCAGCAGCCAAACGTCTAGCGGGAGAGATACGCAGTATTTT. V and J are TRBV3-1 (or the pseudogene TRBV3-2) and TRBJ2-3; 10 bases map to TRBD2. The CDR3 spans 15 residues. V dropped 2 bases and J dropped 5; count of bases not matched to a gene: 4. Per germline, CDR1 LGHDT and CDR2 YNNKEL (reference sequence).

The genes are TRBV13 and TRBJ1-5, with 7 bases matching TRBD1. Germline CDR1 PRHDT, CDR2 FYEKMQ (reference sequence). This CDR3 spans 16 amino acids. Germline trimming cut 3 bases from V and 2 bases from J; bases unmatched to any gene: 7. The chain's CDR3 is CASSFGQVSGNQPQHF. The CDR3 DNA sequence: TGTGCCAGCAGCTTCGGACAGGTATCGGGCAATCAGCCCCAGCATTTT.

The chain joins TRBV15 to TRBJ1-1; 7 bases map to TRBD1. Unmatched junction bases numbered 8, after V lost 1 base and J lost 9 bases. The CDR3 has 14 residues. Per germline, CDR1 LNHNV and CDR2 YYDKDF (reference sequence). In DNA, the CDR3 is TGTGCCACCAGCAGAGGCCGTGGGACAGAGAAAGCTTTCTTT. This encodes CATSRGRGTEKAFF.

The rearrangement links TRBV7-3 to TRBJ2-1; TRBD1 matches 9 bases. Germline V lookup: CDR1 SGHTA, CDR2 FQGTGA. Losses at the gene ends were 1 base for V and 4 bases for J; bases not matched to a gene: 8. CDR3 size: 17 residues. The CDR3, as DNA: TGTGCCAGCAGCTTAAATCCACAGGGGGCGGGATACAATGAGCAGTTCTTC. Residues: CASSLNPQGAGYNEQFF. Together with reference TRBV7-3 and TRBJ2-1, the CDR3 gives the full variable domain: GAGVSQTPSNKVTEKGKYVELRCDPISGHTALYWYRQSLGQGPEFLIYFQGTGAADDSGLPNDRFFAVRPEGSVSTLKIQRTERGDSAVYLCASSLNPQGAGYNEQFFGPGTRLTVL.

This clone was recorded a few times. The rearrangement links TRBV3-1 (or the pseudogene TRBV3-2) to TRBJ2-1; TRBD2 is a possible D gene (6 bases). This CDR3 has 16 residues. Germline lookup yields CDR1 LGHDT and CDR2 YNNKEL (reference sequence). The germline V and J ends were trimmed by 4 bases and 0 bases, with 13 bases remaining between them. The CDR3 bases are TGTGCCAGCAGCCTGAGACTAGATAGCTCCTACAATGAGCAGTTCTTC. Encoded protein: CASSLRLDSSYNEQFF.

As DNA, the CDR3 is TGTGCCAGCAGTACAGGGACGGCTAATGAAAAACTGTTTTTT. This gives the protein CASSTGTANEKLFF. This chain connects TRBV6-5 to TRBJ1-4, with D possibly matching TRBD1 (6 bases). This CDR3 has 14 amino acids. The V gene's germline CDR1 is MNHEY and CDR2 SVGAGI. V lost 5 bases to trimming and J lost 3 bases, with 10 bases between them.

The chain combines TRBV3-1 (or the pseudogene TRBV3-2) with TRBJ2-1; 7 nucleotides align to TRBD2. CDR1 is LGHDT, CDR2 YNNKEL, per germline (reference sequence). The CDR3 consists of 14 residues. V was clipped by 2 bases and J by 5 bases; unmatched bases: 3. DNA of the CDR3: TGTGCCAGCAGCCAACGGGAGGCCAACAATGAGCAGTTCTTC. Translation gives CASSQREANNEQFF.

The chain employs TRBV4-3 and TRBJ2-3; 7 bases are shared with TRBD1. Germline V gene sequence: CDR1 LGHNA, CDR2 YSLEER. The CDR3 runs to 15 residues. J was trimmed by 1 base and V by 1 base; bases with no gene match: 2. CDR3 sequence: CASSQGRGRTDTQYF. The CDR3 DNA reads as TGCGCCAGCAGCCAAGGTAGGGGGCGCACAGATACGCAGTATTTT.

The chain has TRBV18 and TRBJ1-2, with TRBD1 matching over 8 bases. V shed 2 bases and J 8 bases; nucleotides not matched to a gene: 7. Germline-derived CDR1 and CDR2 are KGHSH and LQKENI. CDR3 size: 14 residues. CDR3 sequence (DNA): TGTGCCAGCTCACCAAACAGGGGGTCGGAGGGCTACACCTTC. Amino acid sequence: CASSPNRGSEGYTF.